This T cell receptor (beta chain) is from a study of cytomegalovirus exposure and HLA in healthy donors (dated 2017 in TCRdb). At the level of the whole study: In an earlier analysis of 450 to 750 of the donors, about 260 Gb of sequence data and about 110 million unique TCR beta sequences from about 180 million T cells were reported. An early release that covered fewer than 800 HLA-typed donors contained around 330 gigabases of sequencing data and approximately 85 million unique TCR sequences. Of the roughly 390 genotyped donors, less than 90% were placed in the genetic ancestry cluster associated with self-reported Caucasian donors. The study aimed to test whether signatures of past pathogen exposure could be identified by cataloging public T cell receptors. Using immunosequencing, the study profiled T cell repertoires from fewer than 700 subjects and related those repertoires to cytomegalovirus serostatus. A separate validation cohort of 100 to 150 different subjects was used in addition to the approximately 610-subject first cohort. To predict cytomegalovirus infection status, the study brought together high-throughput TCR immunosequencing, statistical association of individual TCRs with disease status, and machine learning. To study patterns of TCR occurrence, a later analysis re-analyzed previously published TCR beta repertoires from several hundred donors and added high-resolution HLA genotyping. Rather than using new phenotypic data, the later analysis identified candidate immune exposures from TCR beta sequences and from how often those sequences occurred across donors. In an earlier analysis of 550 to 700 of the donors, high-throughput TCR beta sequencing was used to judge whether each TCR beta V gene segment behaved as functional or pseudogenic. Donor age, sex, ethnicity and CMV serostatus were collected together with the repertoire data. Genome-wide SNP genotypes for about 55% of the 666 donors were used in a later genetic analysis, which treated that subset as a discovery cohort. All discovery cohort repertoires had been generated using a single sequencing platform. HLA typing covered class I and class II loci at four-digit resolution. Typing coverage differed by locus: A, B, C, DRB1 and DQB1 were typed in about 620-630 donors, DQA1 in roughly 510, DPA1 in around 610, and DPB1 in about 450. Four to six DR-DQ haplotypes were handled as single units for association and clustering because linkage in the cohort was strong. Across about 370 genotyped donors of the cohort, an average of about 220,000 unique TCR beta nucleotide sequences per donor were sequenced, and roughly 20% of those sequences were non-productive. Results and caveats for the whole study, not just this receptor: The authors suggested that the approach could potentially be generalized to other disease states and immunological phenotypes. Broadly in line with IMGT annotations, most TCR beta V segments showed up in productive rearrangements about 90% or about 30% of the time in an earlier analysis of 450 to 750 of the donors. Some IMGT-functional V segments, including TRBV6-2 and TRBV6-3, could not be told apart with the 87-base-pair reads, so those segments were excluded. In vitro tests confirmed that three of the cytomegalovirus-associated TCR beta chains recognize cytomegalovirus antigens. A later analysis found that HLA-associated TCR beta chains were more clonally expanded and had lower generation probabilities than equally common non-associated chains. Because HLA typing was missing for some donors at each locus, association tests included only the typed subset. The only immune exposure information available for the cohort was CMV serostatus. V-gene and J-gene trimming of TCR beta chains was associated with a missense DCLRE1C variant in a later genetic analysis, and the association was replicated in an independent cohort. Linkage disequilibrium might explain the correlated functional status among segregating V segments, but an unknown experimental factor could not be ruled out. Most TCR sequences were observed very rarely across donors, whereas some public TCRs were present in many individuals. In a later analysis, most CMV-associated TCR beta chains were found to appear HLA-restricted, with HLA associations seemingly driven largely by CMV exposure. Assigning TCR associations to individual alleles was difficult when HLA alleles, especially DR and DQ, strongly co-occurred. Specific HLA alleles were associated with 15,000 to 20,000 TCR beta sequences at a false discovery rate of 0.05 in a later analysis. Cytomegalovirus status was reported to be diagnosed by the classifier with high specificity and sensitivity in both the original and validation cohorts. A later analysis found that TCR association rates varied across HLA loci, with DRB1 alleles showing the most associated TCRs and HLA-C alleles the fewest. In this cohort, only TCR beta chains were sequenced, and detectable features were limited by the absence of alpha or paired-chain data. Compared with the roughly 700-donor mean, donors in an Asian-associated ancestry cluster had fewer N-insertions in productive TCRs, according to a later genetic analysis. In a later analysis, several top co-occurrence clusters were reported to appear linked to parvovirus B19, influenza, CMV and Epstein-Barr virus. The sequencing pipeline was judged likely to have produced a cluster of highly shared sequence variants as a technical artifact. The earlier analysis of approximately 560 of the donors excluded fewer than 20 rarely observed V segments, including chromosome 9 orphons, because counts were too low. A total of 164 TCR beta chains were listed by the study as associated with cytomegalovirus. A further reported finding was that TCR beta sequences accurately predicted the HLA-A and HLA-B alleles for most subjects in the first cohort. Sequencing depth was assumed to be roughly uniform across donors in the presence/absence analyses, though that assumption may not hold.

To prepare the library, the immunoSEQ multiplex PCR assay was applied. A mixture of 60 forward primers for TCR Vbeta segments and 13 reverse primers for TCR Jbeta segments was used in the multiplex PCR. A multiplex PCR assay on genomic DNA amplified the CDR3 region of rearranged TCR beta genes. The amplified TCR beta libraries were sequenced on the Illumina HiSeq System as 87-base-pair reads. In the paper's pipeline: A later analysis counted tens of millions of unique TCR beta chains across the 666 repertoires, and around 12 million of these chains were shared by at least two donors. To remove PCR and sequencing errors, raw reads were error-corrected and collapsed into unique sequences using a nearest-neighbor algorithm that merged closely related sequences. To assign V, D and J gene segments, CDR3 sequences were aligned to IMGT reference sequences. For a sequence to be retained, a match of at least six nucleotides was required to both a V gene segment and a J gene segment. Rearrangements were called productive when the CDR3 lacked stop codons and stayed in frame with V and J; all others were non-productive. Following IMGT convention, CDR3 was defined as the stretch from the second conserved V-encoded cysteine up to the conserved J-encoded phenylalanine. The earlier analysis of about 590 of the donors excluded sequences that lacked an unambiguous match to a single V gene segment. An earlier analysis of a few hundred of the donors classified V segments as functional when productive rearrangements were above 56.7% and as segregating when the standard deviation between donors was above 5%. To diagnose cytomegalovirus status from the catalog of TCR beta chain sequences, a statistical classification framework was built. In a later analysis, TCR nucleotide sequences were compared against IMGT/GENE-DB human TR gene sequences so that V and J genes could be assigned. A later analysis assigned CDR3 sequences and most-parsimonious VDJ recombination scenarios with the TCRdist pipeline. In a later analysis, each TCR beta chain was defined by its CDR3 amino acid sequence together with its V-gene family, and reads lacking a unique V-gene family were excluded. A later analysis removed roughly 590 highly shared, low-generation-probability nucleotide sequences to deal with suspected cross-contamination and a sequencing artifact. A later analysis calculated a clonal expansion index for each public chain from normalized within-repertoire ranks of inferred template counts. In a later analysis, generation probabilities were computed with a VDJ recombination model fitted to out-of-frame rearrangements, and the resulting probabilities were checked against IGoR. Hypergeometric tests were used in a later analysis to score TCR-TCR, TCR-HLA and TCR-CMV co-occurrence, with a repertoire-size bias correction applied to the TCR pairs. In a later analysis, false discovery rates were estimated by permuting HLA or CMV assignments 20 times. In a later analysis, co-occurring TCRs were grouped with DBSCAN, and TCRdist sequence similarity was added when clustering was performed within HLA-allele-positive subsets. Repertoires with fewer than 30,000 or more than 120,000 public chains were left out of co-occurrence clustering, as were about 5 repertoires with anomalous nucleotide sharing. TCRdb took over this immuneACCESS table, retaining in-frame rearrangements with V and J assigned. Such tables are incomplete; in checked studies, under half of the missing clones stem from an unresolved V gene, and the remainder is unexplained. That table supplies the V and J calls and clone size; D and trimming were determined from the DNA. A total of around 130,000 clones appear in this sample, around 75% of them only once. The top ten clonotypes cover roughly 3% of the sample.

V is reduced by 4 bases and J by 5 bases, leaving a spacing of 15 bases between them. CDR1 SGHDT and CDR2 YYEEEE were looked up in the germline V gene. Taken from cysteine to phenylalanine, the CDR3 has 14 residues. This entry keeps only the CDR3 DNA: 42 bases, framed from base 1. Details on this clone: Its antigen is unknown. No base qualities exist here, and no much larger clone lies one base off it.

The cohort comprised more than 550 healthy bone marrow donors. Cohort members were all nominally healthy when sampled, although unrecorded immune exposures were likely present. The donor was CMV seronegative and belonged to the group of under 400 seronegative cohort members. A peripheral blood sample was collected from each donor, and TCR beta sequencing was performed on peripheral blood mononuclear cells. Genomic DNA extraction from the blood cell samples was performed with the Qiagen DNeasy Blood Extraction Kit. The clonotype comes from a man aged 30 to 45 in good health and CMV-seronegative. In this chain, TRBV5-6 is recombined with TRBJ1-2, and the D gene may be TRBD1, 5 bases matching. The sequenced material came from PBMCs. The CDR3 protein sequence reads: CASSPDITPYGYTF. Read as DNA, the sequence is TGTGCCAGCAGCCCGGACATCACCCCTTATGGCTACACCTTC.